A selection of T cell receptor beta chains follows, all from one sample in a study of blood T cell repertoires in COVID-19. Some clones are missing from TCRdb's copy, which holds only in-frame ones; the method was immunoSEQ multiplex PCR. The sample consists of roughly 250,000 clones, around 85% of them appearing once. Sample: peripheral blood. The origin of the receptors is a human donor with COVID-19, enrolled during active disease. The donor label of this sample is uncertain. CDR3s include the opening cysteine and the closing phenylalanine or tryptophan. Fields, in order: J gene, V gene, D gene, clone size, CDR3 DNA, CDR3 protein. The D gene is left open where the match is weak. For some rows the clone size is stated as once, few or many, or as a class when expanded; others skip it.

J gene: TRBJ1-6; V gene: TRBV10-2; D gene: .; clone size: once; CDR3 DNA: TGCGCCAGCAAGGAGGGGACGGCTAATTCACCCCTCCACTTT; CDR3 protein: CASKEGTANSPLHF
J gene: TRBJ2-5; V gene: TRBV5-4; D gene: TRBD1; clone size: .; CDR3 DNA: TGTGCCAGCAGCCGAAAAAGACAGGGCCCCGAGACCCAGTACTTC; CDR3 protein: CASSRKRQGPETQYF
J gene: TRBJ1-1; V gene: TRBV28; D gene: TRBD1; clone size: .; CDR3 DNA: TGTGCCAGCAGTGCCCAGACAGGGTCGGCTTTCTTT; CDR3 protein: CASSAQTGSAFF
J gene: TRBJ1-1; V gene: TRBV19; D gene: TRBD1; clone size: .; CDR3 DNA: TGTGCCAGTACCTCGACAGGGGGGACTGAAGCTTTCTTT; CDR3 protein: CASTSTGGTEAFF
J gene: TRBJ1-1; V gene: TRBV19; D gene: .; clone size: .; CDR3 DNA: TGTGCCAGTAGTATCACTAGAAACACTGAAGCTTTCTTT; CDR3 protein: CASSITRNTEAFF
J gene: TRBJ2-3; V gene: TRBV10-3; D gene: .; clone size: .; CDR3 DNA: TGTGCCATCATGGGAGGGGGGGGAACAGATACGCAGTATTTT; CDR3 protein: CAIMGGGGTDTQYF
J gene: TRBJ2-7; V gene: TRBV18; D gene: TRBD1; clone size: .; CDR3 DNA: TGTGCCAGCTCACAGGGGACAGGGCGGGAGCAGTACTTC; CDR3 protein: CASSQGTGREQYF
J gene: TRBJ2-1; V gene: TRBV14; D gene: .; clone size: .; CDR3 DNA: TGTGCCAGCAGCCAAGACAGGGGTTTGGATGAGCAGTTCTTC; CDR3 protein: CASSQDRGLDEQFF
J gene: TRBJ2-5; V gene: TRBV5-1; D gene: .; clone size: .; CDR3 DNA: TGCGCCAGCAGCTTGGTAGGGGGAGGGCAAGAGACCCAGTACTTC; CDR3 protein: CASSLVGGGQETQYF
J gene: TRBJ2-7; V gene: TRBV19; D gene: .; clone size: few; CDR3 DNA: TGTGCCGTGAAGGGGCCCCTTGACGAGCAGTACTTC; CDR3 protein: CAVKGPLDEQYF
J gene: TRBJ2-3; V gene: TRBV11-2; D gene: .; clone size: .; CDR3 DNA: TGTGCCAGCAGCTCTGTACAGGGAAGTGGCACAGATACGCAGTATTTT; CDR3 protein: CASSSVQGSGTDTQYF
J gene: TRBJ2-1; V gene: TRBV7-2; D gene: TRBD2; clone size: few; CDR3 DNA: TGTGCCAGCAGCTCCTTCGGGACTAGCGGGAGGGTGGAGCAGTTCTTC; CDR3 protein: CASSSFGTSGRVEQFF
J gene: TRBJ2-1; V gene: TRBV24-1; D gene: TRBD1; clone size: .; CDR3 DNA: TGTGCCACCAGTGACCCTCGGACAGGGGAGGGCAATGAGCAGTTCTTC; CDR3 protein: CATSDPRTGEGNEQFF
J gene: TRBJ2-7; V gene: TRBV20-1; D gene: .; clone size: .; CDR3 DNA: TGCAGCGCATACGAGGACGAGCAGTACTTC; CDR3 protein: CSAYEDEQYF
J gene: TRBJ2-7; V gene: TRBV7-9; D gene: .; clone size: once; CDR3 DNA: TGTGCCAGCAGCTTCTCTCAGGCTGACTACGAGCAGTACTTC; CDR3 protein: CASSFSQADYEQYF
J gene: TRBJ1-5; V gene: TRBV7-2; D gene: TRBD1; clone size: .; CDR3 DNA: TGTGCCAGCAGCTCTAGGACAGGGATGGCTCAGCCCCAGCATTTT; CDR3 protein: CASSSRTGMAQPQHF
J gene: TRBJ1-5; V gene: TRBV19; D gene: .; clone size: .; CDR3 DNA: TGTGCCAGTAGTATCAGGCAGGGGAGCAATCAGCCCCAGCATTTT; CDR3 protein: CASSIRQGSNQPQHF